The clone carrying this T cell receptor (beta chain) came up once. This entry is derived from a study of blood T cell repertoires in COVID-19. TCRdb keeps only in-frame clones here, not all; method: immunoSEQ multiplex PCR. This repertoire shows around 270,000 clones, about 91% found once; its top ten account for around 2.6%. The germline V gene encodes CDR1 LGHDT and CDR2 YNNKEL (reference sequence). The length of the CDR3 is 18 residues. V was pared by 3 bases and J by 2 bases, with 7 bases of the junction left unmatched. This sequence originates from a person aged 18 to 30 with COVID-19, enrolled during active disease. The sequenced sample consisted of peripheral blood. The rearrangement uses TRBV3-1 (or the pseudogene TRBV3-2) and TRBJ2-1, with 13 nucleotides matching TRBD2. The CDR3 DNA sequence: TGTGCCAGCAGCCATGGGACTAGCGGGAAAGGGGCCTACAATGAGCAGTTCTTC. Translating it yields CASSHGTSGKGAYNEQFF.